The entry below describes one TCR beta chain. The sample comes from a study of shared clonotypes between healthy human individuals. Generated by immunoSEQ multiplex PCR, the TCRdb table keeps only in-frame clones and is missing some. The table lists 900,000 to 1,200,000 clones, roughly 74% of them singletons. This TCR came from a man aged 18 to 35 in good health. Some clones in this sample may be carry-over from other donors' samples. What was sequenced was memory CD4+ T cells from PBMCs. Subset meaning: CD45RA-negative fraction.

CDR3 nucleotide sequence: TGTGCCAGCAGCGTGACAGGGGTCGCAGATACGCAGTATTTT. This gives the protein CASSVTGVADTQYF. V usage is TRBV9 and J usage is TRBJ2-3, with 8 bases lining up with TRBD1. CDR3 length: 14 amino acids. The V segment lost 2 bases and the J segment 4 bases; nucleotides outside the gene matches: 3. CDR1 SGDLS and CDR2 YYNGEE come from the germline V gene.